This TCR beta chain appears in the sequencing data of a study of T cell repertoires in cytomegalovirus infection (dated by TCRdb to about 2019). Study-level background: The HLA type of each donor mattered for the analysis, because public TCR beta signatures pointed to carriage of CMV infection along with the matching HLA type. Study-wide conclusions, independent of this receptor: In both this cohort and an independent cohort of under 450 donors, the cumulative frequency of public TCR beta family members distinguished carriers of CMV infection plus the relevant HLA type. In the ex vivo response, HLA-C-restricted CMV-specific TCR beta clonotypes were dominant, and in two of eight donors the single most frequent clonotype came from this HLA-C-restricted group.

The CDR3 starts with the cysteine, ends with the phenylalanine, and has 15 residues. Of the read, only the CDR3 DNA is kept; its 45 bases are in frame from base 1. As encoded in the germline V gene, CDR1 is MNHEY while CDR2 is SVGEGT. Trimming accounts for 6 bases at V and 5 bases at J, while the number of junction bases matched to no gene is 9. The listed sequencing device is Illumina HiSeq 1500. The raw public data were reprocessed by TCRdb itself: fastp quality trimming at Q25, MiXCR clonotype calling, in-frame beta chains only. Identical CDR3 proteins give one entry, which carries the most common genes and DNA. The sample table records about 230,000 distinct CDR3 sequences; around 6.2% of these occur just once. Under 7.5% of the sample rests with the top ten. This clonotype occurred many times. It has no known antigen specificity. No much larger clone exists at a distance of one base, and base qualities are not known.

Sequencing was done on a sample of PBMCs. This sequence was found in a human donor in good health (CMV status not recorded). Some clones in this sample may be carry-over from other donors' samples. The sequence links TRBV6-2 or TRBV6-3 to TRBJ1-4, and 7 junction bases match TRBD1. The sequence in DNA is TGTGCCAGCAGCTTCCGGGACAGCCCGAATGAAAAACTGTTTTTT. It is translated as CASSFRDSPNEKLFF.